Listed below are T cell receptor beta chains from one sample, sequenced in a study of blood T cell repertoires in COVID-19. Sequencing used immunoSEQ multiplex PCR; TCRdb keeps in-frame clones, though not all of them. The sample carries 170,000 or so clones, 60% to 80% recorded once. Sequenced material: peripheral blood. The receptors derive from a woman aged 65 to 85 with acute or convalescent COVID-19. CDR3s include the opening cysteine and the closing phenylalanine or tryptophan. The D gene is left open where the match is weak. Size tells how often a clone was seen (once, few, many) or the class of an expanded clone, and some rows leave it out.

d_gene,v_gene,j_gene,abundance,CDR3aa,CDR3nt
TRBD1,TRBV27,TRBJ2-1,few,CASSAAGQAYNEQFF,TGTGCCAGCAGTGCCGCCGGACAGGCGTACAATGAGCAGTTCTTC
.,TRBV19,TRBJ1-4,once,CASSITSATNEKLFF,TGTGCCAGTAGTATTACGAGTGCAACTAATGAAAAACTGTTTTTT
.,TRBV28,TRBJ2-7,.,CASIGSGTSYEQYF,TGTGCCAGCATCGGTAGCGGCACATCCTACGAGCAGTACTTC
TRBD1,TRBV6-6,TRBJ1-3,.,CASTWDSSGNTIYF,TGTGCCAGCACTTGGGACAGCTCTGGAAACACCATATATTTT
TRBD2,TRBV28,TRBJ2-3,few,CASSSLAGSTDTQYF,TGTGCCAGCAGTTCCCTAGCGGGGAGCACAGATACGCAGTATTTT
.,TRBV12-3/TRBV12-4,TRBJ2-1,.,CASSPQYGLDFF,TGTGCCAGCAGTCCTCAATATGGACTGGACTTCTTC
TRBD1,TRBV5-5,TRBJ1-1,.,CASSLVDRASEAFF,TGTGCCAGCAGCTTGGTGGACAGGGCCTCTGAAGCTTTCTTT
.,TRBV2,TRBJ1-3,.,CASSVRYIRSGNTIYF,TGTGCCAGCAGTGTACGATACATACGATCTGGAAACACCATATATTTT
.,TRBV9,TRBJ2-1,few,CASSVGLGPGNEQFF,TGTGCCAGCAGCGTAGGTTTAGGGCCGGGGAATGAGCAGTTCTTC
.,TRBV6-5,TRBJ1-2,few,CASRTQGFYGYTF,TGTGCCAGCAGAACCCAGGGGTTCTATGGCTACACCTTC
TRBD2,TRBV19,TRBJ2-2,.,CASSIAGVVAGELFF,TGTGCCAGTAGTATTGCGGGAGTGGTGGCCGGGGAGCTGTTTTTT
.,TRBV7-2,TRBJ2-3,once,CASSPIAGITDTQYF,TGTGCCAGCAGCCCTATCGCAGGAATCACAGATACGCAGTATTTT
TRBD1,TRBV19,TRBJ2-6,once,CASSKDRWANVLTF,TGTGCCAGTAGTAAGGACAGGTGGGCCAACGTCCTGACTTTC
.,TRBV18,TRBJ1-6,.,CASSPPGGNNSPLHF,TGTGCCAGCTCACCACCGGGGGGTAATAATTCACCCCTCCACTTT
TRBD1,TRBV7-8,TRBJ1-1,.,CASSLGVTGGLVNTEAFF,TGTGCCAGCAGCTTAGGCGTTACAGGGGGCCTCGTGAACACTGAAGCTTTCTTT
TRBD2,TRBV5-4,TRBJ2-1,.,CASSGRVGGGNEQFF,TGTGCCAGCAGCGGCAGGGTTGGGGGGGGCAATGAGCAGTTCTTC
TRBD1,TRBV10-3,TRBJ2-3,.,CAIRETGTGSSDTQYF,TGTGCCATCAGGGAAACCGGGACAGGGTCTTCAGATACGCAGTATTTT
.,TRBV11-1,TRBJ1-1,few,CASSLEMNTEAFF,TGTGCCAGCAGCTTGGAGATGAACACTGAAGCTTTCTTT
.,TRBV13,TRBJ2-1,.,CASSPVRGARGYNEQFF,TGTGCCAGCAGCCCCGTCCGGGGAGCGAGAGGATACAATGAGCAGTTCTTC
.,TRBV28,TRBJ2-3,.,CASSLRRRTDTQYF,TGTGCCAGCAGTTTAAGGAGGCGTACAGATACGCAGTATTTT
.,TRBV5-4,TRBJ1-6,.,CASSSRDYNSPLHF,TGTGCCAGCAGCTCCAGGGACTATAATTCACCCCTCCACTTT
.,TRBV30,TRBJ1-2,.,CAWMLDSNYGYTF,TGTGCCTGGATGCTCGACAGCAACTATGGCTACACCTTC
.,TRBV2,TRBJ1-1,.,CASRGQGSTEAFF,TGTGCCAGCAGGGGTCAGGGCAGCACTGAAGCTTTCTTT
TRBD1,TRBV7-2,TRBJ2-2,.,CASSWTGGKGYGELFF,TGTGCCAGCAGCTGGACAGGGGGCAAGGGATACGGGGAGCTGTTTTTT
.,TRBV6-5,TRBJ1-1,few,CASRGVGDTEAFF,TGTGCCAGCAGGGGAGTCGGAGATACTGAAGCTTTCTTT
.,TRBV19,TRBJ2-7,.,CASKDPGNQNEQYF,TGTGCCAGTAAGGACCCCGGGAACCAGAACGAGCAGTACTTC
TRBD2,TRBV5-8,TRBJ2-2,few,CASRTSLPGELFF,TGTGCCAGCAGGACTAGCTTGCCCGGGGAGCTGTTTTTT